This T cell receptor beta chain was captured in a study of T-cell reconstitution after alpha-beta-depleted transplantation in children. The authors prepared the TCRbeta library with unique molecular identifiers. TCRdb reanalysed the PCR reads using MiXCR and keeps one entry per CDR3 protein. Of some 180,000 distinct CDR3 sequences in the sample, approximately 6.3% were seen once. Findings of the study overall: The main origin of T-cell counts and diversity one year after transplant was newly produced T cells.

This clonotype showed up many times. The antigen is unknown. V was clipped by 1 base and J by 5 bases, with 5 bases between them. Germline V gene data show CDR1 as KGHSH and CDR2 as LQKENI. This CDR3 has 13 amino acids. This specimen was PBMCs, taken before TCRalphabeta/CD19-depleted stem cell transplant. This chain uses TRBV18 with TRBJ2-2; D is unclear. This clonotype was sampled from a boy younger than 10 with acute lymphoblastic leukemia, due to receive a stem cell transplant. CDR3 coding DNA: TGTGCCAGCTCACCACAAGCAACCGGGGAGCTGTTTTTT. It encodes CASSPQATGELFF. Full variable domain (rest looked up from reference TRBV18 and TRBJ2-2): NAGVMQNPRHLVRRRGQEARLRCSPMKGHSHVYWYRQLPEEGLKFMVYLQKENIIDESGMPKERFSAEFPKEGPSILRIQQVVRGDSAAYFCASSPQATGELFFGEGSRLTVL.